This T cell receptor (beta chain) was retrieved from a study of glioma-infiltrating T cells. The CDR3 runs 12 residues. Germline-derived CDR1 and CDR2 are SEHNR and FQNEAQ (reference sequence). V was trimmed by 5 bases and J by 1 base, leaving 2 bases between them. The iRepertoire nested amplicon-rescue multiplex PCR amplified TCR alpha and beta CDR3s from RNA. TCRdb ran MiXCR on the multiplex PCR reads and lists one entry per CDR3 protein. This sample has approximately 120,000 distinct CDR3 sequences, with more than 20% found just once. Notes on this clonotype: A much larger clone differs from this one at a single base, so this may be a read error. Since the CDR3 does not end with the conserved phenylalanine or tryptophan, this likely comes from a read error.

This clonotype originated in a human donor with low-grade glioma or glioblastoma, undergoing nonglioma brain surgery, or in good health (not recorded which). The sequenced material came from glioma tissue, nonneoplastic brain tissue, or PBMCs (not recorded which). The J gene is TRBJ2-2, the V gene TRBV7-9, with D unclear. DNA of the CDR3: TGTGCCAGCAGCGTGAACACCGGGGAGCTGTTTTTA. As protein: CASSVNTGELFL.